This TCR beta chain stems from a study of blood T cell repertoires in COVID-19 (dated by TCRdb to the early 2020s). Background on the whole study: Samples from collaborators originated in the United States, Italy and Spain and spanned both the acute and convalescent phases of COVID-19. Deeply sampled blood TCRbeta repertoires from subjects exposed to, actively infected with, or recovered from COVID-19 were included in the dataset. The prospective study material was composed of cDNA or gDNA derived from T cells, B-cell-depleted T cells, or PBMCs. A de-identified subject ID, COVID-19 status, age in years and sex were almost always included in the sample metadata. Where available, HLA class I and class II types were taken from metadata supplied by the sample provider and were not determined by assay-based typing. A freely available public database, intended as a resource for researchers studying the immune response to SARS-CoV-2, is where the repertoires were released. Samples were obtained from the ongoing ImmuneRACE study (first 160 participants) and from over a thousand subjects provided by 6 global collaborators.

The immunoSEQ Assay, a bias-controlled multiplex PCR, was used to amplify TCRbeta CDR3 regions from genomic DNA. The authors' analysis ran thus. The number of nucleated cells in each sample was estimated by amplification of reference gene primers within the assay. Sequence reads were collapsed and filtered to measure the absolute abundance of every unique TCRbeta CDR3 rearrangement. For each sample, productive Simpson clonality was calculated by taking the square root of Simpson's diversity index across productive rearrangements. TCRdb obtained this table from immuneACCESS and retained in-frame rearrangements with V and J assigned. These tables miss some clones; where compared with another copy, unresolved V genes account for less than half of the shortfall, and the remainder is unexplained. D and trimming were read from the DNA, whereas the V and J calls and clone size are those reported in that table. This sample gives 90,000 to 95,000 clones in total; around 88% of them show up just once. Of the sample, roughly 8.1% falls within the top ten clones.

General conclusions and limits of the study: The quantity of clinical and demographic metadata differed by source and by participant and was supplied without curation.

Collaborating institutions collected whole blood in K2EDTA tubes following their own protocols. For TCRbeta analysis, collaborators shipped samples as frozen whole blood, isolated PBMCs, or DNA extracted from either of those sample types. In the germline V gene, CDR1 corresponds to MDHEN and CDR2 to SYDVKM. Including cysteine and phenylalanine, the CDR3 has 18 amino acids. Just the 54-base CDR3 DNA is kept, in frame starting at base 1. V loses 2 bases at its end and J loses 2 bases; junction bases beyond the gene matches: 6. In the case of this clone: Its antigen is currently not known. Base qualities were left out, and no much larger clone turns up one base away.

Sequenced: peripheral blood. This receptor was identified in a woman in her 70s with acute or convalescent COVID-19. The chain joins TRBV28 to TRBJ2-3; 14 central nucleotides agree with TRBD2. The CDR3 here reads CASSLLGLAGGVTDTQYF. The nucleotide sequence is given as TGTGCCAGCAGTTTACTCGGACTAGCGGGAGGTGTCACAGATACGCAGTATTTT.